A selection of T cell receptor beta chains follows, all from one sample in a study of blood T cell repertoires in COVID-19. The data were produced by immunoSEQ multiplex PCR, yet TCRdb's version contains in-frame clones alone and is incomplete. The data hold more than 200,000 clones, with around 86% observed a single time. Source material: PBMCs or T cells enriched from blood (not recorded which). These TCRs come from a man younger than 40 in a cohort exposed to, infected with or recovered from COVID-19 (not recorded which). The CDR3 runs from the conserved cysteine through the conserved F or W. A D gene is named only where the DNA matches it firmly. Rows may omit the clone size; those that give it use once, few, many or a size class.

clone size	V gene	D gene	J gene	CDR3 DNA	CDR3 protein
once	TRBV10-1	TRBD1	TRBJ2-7	TGCGCCAGCAGTGGAGGTCAAGGGGGCGTCGAGCAGTACTTC	CASSGGQGGVEQYF
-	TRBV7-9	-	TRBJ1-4	TGTGCCAGCAGCCGGGTCGAGCGGAGAAATGAAAAACTGTTTTTT	CASSRVERRNEKLFF
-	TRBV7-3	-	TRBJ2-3	TGTGCCAGCAGCCCCTCCTTTGCAGATACGCAGTATTTT	CASSPSFADTQYF
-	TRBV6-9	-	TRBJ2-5	TGTGCCAGCAGTTTTGACAAACTAGCTTCCCAAGAGACCCAGTACTTC	CASSFDKLASQETQYF
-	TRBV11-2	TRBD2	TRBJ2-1	TGTGCCAGCAGCTCCCAATCTAGCGGGATCGGTGAGCAGTTCTTC	CASSSQSSGIGEQFF
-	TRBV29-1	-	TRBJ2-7	TGCAGCGTCTTCCTTGAGGGCGAGCAGTACTTC	CSVFLEGEQYF
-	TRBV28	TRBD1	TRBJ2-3	TGTGCCAGCAGTTCCTCCCGACAGGGAGCGCAGTATTTT	CASSSSRQGAQYF
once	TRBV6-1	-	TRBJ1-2	TGTGCCAGCAGTGAGAGCGGGATCCCTTATGGCTACACCTTC	CASSESGIPYGYTF
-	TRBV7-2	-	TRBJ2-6	TGTGCCAGCAGCTCCCTAGCGCCCCTCCTGACTTTC	CASSSLAPLLTF
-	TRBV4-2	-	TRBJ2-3	TGTGCCAGCAGCCAGGACTTTGAAGCAGATACGCAGTATTTT	CASSQDFEADTQYF
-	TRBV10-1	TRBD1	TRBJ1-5	TGCGCCAGCAGCCGGACAGGAGGTTATCAGCCCCAGCATTTT	CASSRTGGYQPQHF
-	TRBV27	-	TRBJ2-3	TGTGCCAGCAGTTTAAAGGACATTCCAGATACGCAGTATTTT	CASSLKDIPDTQYF
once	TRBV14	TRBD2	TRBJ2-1	TGTGCCAGCAGCCACCGCGGGGGTAGCGGGGGGACCCCCTTCTTC	CASSHRGGSGGTPFF
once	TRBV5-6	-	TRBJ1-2	TGTGCCAGCAGCTTGGGGCTAGACTTCTATGGCTACACCTTC	CASSLGLDFYGYTF
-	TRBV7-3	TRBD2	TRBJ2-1	TGTGCCAGCAGCAACAATAGCGGGAGAGGGAGGTTCTTC	CASSNNSGRGRFF
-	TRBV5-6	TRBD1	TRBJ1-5	TGTGCCAGCAGCTTGGCGGACAGGGAACTGGGCAATCAGCCCCAGCATTTT	CASSLADRELGNQPQHF
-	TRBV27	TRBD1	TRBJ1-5	TGTGCCAGCAGTCCCAACAGGGGGCATCAGCCCCAGCATTTT	CASSPNRGHQPQHF
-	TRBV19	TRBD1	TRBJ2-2	TGTGCCAGTAGAGAGACAGGGCCAACCGGGGAGCTGTTTTTT	CASRETGPTGELFF
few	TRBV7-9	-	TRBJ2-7	TGTGCCAGCAGCTTAGAAGCCAACGAGCAGTACTTC	CASSLEANEQYF
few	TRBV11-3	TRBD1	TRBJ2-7	TGTGCCAGCAGCCATAGGACAGGGAACGAGCAGTACTTC	CASSHRTGNEQYF
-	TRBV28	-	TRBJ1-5	TGTGCCAGCAGAAGACAGGCTAATCAGCCCCAGCATTTT	CASRRQANQPQHF
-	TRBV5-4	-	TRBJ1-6	TGTGCCAGCAGCTTGTCGGCGGGAGGGTCACCCCTCCACTTT	CASSLSAGGSPLHF
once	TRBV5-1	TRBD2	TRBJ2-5	TGCGCCAGCAGCCTTGCCACGCGGGAGGGTGGGACCCAGTACTTC	CASSLATREGGTQYF
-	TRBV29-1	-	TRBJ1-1	TGCAGCGTTGCCGTTTCTGAGGACACTGAAGCTTTCTTT	CSVAVSEDTEAFF
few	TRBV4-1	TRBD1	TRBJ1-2	TGCGCCAGCAGCCAAGAGAGGAAGGACAGGGGGCTCGGCTACACCTTC	CASSQERKDRGLGYTF
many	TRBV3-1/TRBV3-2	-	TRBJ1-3	TGTGCCAGCAGCCAAGTCGGTCCACGCTCTGGAAACACCATATATTTT	CASSQVGPRSGNTIYF
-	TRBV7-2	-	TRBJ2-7	TGTGCCAGCAGCTTACTTTTCAGCGACTCCTACGAGCAGTACTTC	CASSLLFSDSYEQYF
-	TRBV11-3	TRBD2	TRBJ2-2	TGTGCCAGCAGCGCGTCCGGGACTAGCGGGAGGACCGGGGAGCTGTTTTTT	CASSASGTSGRTGELFF
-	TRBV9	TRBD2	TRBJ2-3	TGTGCCAGCAGCGTACCTAGCGGGGGGGGCACAGATACGCAGTATTTT	CASSVPSGGGTDTQYF
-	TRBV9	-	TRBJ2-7	TGTGCCAGCAGCGTAGCTAAGGAGGGCCAGCCCTACGAGCAGTACTTC	CASSVAKEGQPYEQYF
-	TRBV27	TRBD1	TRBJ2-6	TGTGCCAGCACTGACAGGGGGCCATCAGGAGGGGCCAACGTCCTGACTTTC	CASTDRGPSGGANVLTF
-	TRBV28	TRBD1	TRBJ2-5	TGTGCCAGCAGTTTCTTTTCCCCTGTCGGGACAGGGCTAGAGACCCAGTACTTC	CASSFFSPVGTGLETQYF
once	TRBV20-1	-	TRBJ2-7	TGCAGTGCTAGTCTTAGCGCCAGCTCCTACGAGCAGTACTTC	CSASLSASSYEQYF
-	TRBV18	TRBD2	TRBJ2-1	TGTGCCAGCTCACCTGGGAGGGGACCCTACAATGAGCAGTTCTTC	CASSPGRGPYNEQFF
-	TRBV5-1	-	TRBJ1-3	TGCGCCAGCAGCTTGGCCGGGGGTTCTGGAAACACCATATATTTT	CASSLAGGSGNTIYF
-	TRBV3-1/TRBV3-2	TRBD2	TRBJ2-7	TGTGCCAGCATGAATGCGGGAGGTCGCGAGCAGTACTTC	CASMNAGGREQYF
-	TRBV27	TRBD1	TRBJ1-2	TGTGCCAGCAGTTCCCCGGGACAGATCTATGGCTACACCTTC	CASSSPGQIYGYTF
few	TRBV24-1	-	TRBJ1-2	TGTGCCACCAGTGAGGGCAGCTACTATGGCTACACCTTC	CATSEGSYYGYTF
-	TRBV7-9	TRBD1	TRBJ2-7	TGTGCCAGCAGCCCAGAGATTCGGGACAGACCTACCTACGAGCAGTACTTC	CASSPEIRDRPTYEQYF
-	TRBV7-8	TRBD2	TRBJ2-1	TGTGCCAGCAGCTTACGGTCAGGGAGGGTAATGAGCGGGCAGTTCTTC	CASSLRSGRVMSGQFF
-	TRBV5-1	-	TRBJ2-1	TGCGCCAGCAGCACCGGGACTGCCACGGGGACGGATGAGCAGTTCTTC	CASSTGTATGTDEQFF
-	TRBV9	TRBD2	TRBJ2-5	TGTGCCAGCAGCTTTAGCGGGAGAGAAGAGACCCAGTACTTC	CASSFSGREETQYF
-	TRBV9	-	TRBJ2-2	TGTGCCAGCAGCGTAGTTACAAACACCGGGGAGCTGTTTTTT	CASSVVTNTGELFF
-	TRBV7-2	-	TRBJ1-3	TGTGCCAGCAGCTTAGCAGCAGGGCCTGGAAACACCATATATTTT	CASSLAAGPGNTIYF
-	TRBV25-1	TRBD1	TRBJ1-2	TGTGCCAGCAGGGGAGTATGGACAGGGGGACGCGACTACACCTTC	CASRGVWTGGRDYTF
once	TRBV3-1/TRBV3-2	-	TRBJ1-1	TGTGCCAGCAGCCAAACGGTGAACACTGAAGCTTTCTTT	CASSQTVNTEAFF
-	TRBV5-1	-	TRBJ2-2	TGCGCCAGCAGCCTGGGACCGCGACTTCGAAAGGTCCAGGGCGGGGAGCTGTTTTTT	CASSLGPRLRKVQGGELFF